This note documents a single TCR beta chain sequence. Compared with germline, one end of the junction differs, possibly owing to a read error. This specimen comes from a study of blood T cells in healthy people across ages. A J-beta primer mix and a sample-barcoded 5' primer were used in a second PCR of about 7 to 12 cycles. TCRdb passed the 5' RACE reads through MiXCR, listing each CDR3 protein once. The sample carries hundreds of thousands of distinct CDR3 sequences, roughly 41% recorded once. CDR3 length: 14 residues. Germline loops: CDR1 LGHNA, CDR2 YSLEER. The source is a man of 80 years or more in good health. The rearrangement joins TRBV4-3 to TRBJ1-6; D remains ambiguous. The sample comprised blood. In nucleotides, the CDR3 is TGCGCCAGCAGCCAAGTGGGATGGAATTCGCCCCTCCACTTT. Its translation: CASSQVGWNSPLHF.